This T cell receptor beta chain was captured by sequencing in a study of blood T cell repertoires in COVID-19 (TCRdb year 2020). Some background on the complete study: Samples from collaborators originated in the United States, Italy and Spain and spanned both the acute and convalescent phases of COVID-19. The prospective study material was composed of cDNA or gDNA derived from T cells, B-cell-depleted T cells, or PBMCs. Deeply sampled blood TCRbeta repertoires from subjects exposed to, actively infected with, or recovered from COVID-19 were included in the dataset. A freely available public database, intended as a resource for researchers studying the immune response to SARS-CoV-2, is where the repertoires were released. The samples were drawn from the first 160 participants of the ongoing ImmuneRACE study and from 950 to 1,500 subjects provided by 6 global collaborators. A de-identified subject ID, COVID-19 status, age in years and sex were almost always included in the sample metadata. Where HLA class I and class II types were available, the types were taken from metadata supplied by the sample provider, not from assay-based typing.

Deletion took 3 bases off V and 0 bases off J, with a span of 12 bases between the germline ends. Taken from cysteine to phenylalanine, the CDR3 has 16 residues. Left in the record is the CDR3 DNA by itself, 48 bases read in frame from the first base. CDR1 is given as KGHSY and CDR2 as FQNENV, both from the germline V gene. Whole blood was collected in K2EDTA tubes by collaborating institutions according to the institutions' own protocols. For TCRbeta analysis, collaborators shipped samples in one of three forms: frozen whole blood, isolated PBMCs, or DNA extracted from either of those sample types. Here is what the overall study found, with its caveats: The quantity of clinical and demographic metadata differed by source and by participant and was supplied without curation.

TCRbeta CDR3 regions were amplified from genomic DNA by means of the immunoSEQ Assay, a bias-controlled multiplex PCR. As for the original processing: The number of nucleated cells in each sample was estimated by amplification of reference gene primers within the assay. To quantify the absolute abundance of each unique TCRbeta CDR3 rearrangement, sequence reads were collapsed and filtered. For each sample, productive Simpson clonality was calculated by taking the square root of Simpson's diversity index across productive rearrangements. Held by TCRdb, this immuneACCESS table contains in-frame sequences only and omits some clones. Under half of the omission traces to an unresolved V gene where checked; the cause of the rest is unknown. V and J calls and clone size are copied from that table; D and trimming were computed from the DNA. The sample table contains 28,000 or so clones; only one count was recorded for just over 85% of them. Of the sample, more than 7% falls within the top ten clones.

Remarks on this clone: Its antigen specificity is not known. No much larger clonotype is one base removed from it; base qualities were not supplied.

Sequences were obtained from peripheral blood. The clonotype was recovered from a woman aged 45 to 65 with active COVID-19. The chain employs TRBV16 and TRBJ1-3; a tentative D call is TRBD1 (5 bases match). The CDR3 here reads CASSHGARDSGNTIYF. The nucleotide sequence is TGTGCCAGCAGCCATGGGGCCCGAGACTCTGGAAACACCATATATTTT.